Presented here are 29 T cell receptor beta chains from one specimen sequenced in a study of blood T cells in healthy people across ages. Together with a sample-barcoded 5' primer, a J-beta primer mix was included in a second PCR lasting about 7 to 12 cycles. TCRdb re-called the 5' RACE reads with MiXCR, one entry per CDR3 protein. Here the sample spans 700,000 to 950,000 distinct CDR3 sequences, roughly 50% being singletons. Sequencing was done on a sample of blood. The receptors were gathered from a man aged 30-40 years in good health.

This clonotype was found a few times. The genes are TRBV28 and TRBJ2-7, with 7 bases matching TRBD1. Looked up from germline, CDR1 is MDHEN and CDR2 is SYDVKM. With V trimmed by 6 bases and J by 2 bases, 10 bases remained unmatched. The CDR3 consists of 15 residues. The CDR3 sequence: CASSLGTAHPYEQYF. In DNA, the CDR3 is TGTGCCAGCAGCCTCGGGACAGCACATCCCTACGAGCAGTACTTC.

This rearrangement joins TRBV20-1 to TRBJ2-1, with 9 bases matching TRBD2. Losses at the gene ends were 3 bases for V and 7 bases for J; bases not matched to a gene: 7. Germline CDR1 DFQATT, CDR2 SNEGSKA (reference sequence). The CDR3 length is 14 residues. CDR3 protein: CSASRASGINEQFF. The DNA for the CDR3 is TGCAGTGCTAGTAGGGCTAGCGGGATTAATGAGCAGTTCTTC.

The CDR3 DNA is TGCGCCAGCAGCTTGGCCTCGGCTGCCCTAATGAGTGAGCAGTTCTTC. This encodes CASSLASAALMSEQFF. The chain is built from TRBV5-1 and TRBJ2-1; no reliable D call. Germline CDR1 and CDR2: SGHRS and YFSETQ. The CDR3 sequence is 16 residues long. V was pared by 0 bases and J by 9 bases, with 19 bases between.

V usage is TRBV28 and J usage is TRBJ2-7, with D hard to call. With 2 bases removed from V and 6 bases from J, the gap between germline ends came to 8 bases. Germline CDR1 reads MDHEN; CDR2 reads SYDVKM. CDR3 length: 12 residues. The CDR3 sequence is CASSLATTEQYF. The CDR3 nucleotides are TGTGCCAGCAGTTTAGCCACAACCGAGCAGTACTTC.

This clonotype was detected only a few times. The gene calls are TRBV20-1 and TRBJ2-1, with D perhaps TRBD2 (6 bases). This CDR3 has 15 amino acids. Trimming took off 6 bases at V and 0 bases at J, with 15 bases between the two ends. Germline V gives CDR1 DFQATT, CDR2 SNEGSKA (reference sequence). CDR3 nucleotide sequence: TGCAGTGCGCGGCTTGGGGGGAGCTCCTACAATGAGCAGTTCTTC. Translating gives CSARLGGSSYNEQFF.

The chain is built from TRBV27 and TRBJ2-4; D is unclear. The V end lost 0 bases, the J end lost 5 bases, and 14 bases lay between the germline ends. Looked up from germline, CDR1 is MNHEY and CDR2 is SMNVEV (reference sequence). This CDR3 is built from 16 residues. CDR3 residues: CASSLSISPAQNIQYF. CDR3 nucleotides: TGTGCCAGCAGTTTATCGATATCCCCAGCTCAAAACATTCAGTACTTC.

The chain recombines TRBV2 with TRBJ2-5; no definite D call. Trimming pared 6 bases from V and 5 bases from J, leaving 13 bases between. This CDR3 spans 13 amino acids. The germline V gene has CDR1 SNHLY and CDR2 FYNNEI. CDR3 bases: TGTGCCAGCAGACTAACCGGTGGGGAGACCCAGTACTTC. It specifies CASRLTGGETQYF.

A few counts support this clonotype. J is TRBJ2-5 and V is TRBV18; D gene uncertain. The CDR3 length is 12 residues. Between the trimmed V and J ends, which lost 3 bases and 5 bases, there was a span of 7 bases. Germline V gene lookup returns CDR1 KGHSH and CDR2 LQKENI. CDR3 residues: CASSPEEETQYF. In DNA, the CDR3 is TGTGCCAGCTCACCCGAGGAGGAGACCCAGTACTTC. The complete variable domain, with remaining parts taken from reference TRBV18 and TRBJ2-5, reads NAGVMQNPRHLVRRRGQEARLRCSPMKGHSHVYWYRQLPEEGLKFMVYLQKENIIDESGMPKERFSAEFPKEGPSILRIQQVVRGDSAAYFCASSPEEETQYFGPGTRLLVL.

The chain uses TRBV5-1 and TRBJ2-1; D ambiguous. This CDR3 region has 13 residues. The V and J ends lost 4 bases and 6 bases respectively, with 11 bases between them. Germline loops: CDR1 SGHRS, CDR2 YFSETQ. CDR3 nucleotides: TGCGCCAGCAGCCCCCTTGACTCCAATGAGCAGTTCTTC. Translation gives CASSPLDSNEQFF.

The chain employs TRBV7-9 and TRBJ2-4; a weak D match, TRBD2 (5 bases). Trimming took off 1 base at V and 13 bases at J, with 11 bases between the two ends. Germline loops: CDR1 SEHNR, CDR2 FQNEAQ (reference sequence). There are 12 residues in the CDR3. As DNA, the CDR3 is TGTGCCAGCAGCTTAGAGGGAGTCGGGCAGTACTTC. Protein: CASSLEGVGQYF.

There are a few counts of this clonotype. The V and J genes are TRBV5-1 and TRBJ2-3, with 8 bases identical to TRBD2. Germline assignment: CDR1 SGHRS and CDR2 YFSETQ. V shed 1 base, J shed 5 bases, and the junction held 6 bases outside the gene matches. CDR3 size: 15 residues. CDR3 bases: TGCGCCAGCAGCTTGAACGGGGGGGCCGAAGATACGCAGTATTTT. Translated, it gives CASSLNGGAEDTQYF.

This clonotype was found a few times. This chain joins TRBV5-1 and TRBJ1-2; D call uncertain. CDR3 size: 12 residues. With 0 bases removed from V and 8 bases from J, the gap between germline ends came to 8 bases. In germline, CDR1 is SGHRS, CDR2 YFSETQ. The CDR3 region is CASSLGIEGYTF. CDR3 in DNA: TGCGCCAGCAGCTTGGGGATAGAGGGCTACACCTTC. Together with reference TRBV5-1 and TRBJ1-2, the CDR3 gives the full variable domain: KAGVTQTPRYLIKTRGQQVTLSCSPISGHRSVSWYQQTPGQGLQFLFEYFSETQRNKGNFPGRFSGRQFSNSRSEMNVSTLELGDSALYLCASSLGIEGYTFGSGTRLTVV.

The chain employs TRBV20-1 and TRBJ2-3; TRBD1 matches 10 bases. CDR1 is DFQATT and CDR2 is SNEGSKA in the germline V gene (reference sequence). Germline trimming cut 6 bases from V and 7 bases from J; bases unmatched to any gene: 10. This CDR3 contains 14 residues. The CDR3: CSAPPGQGTYTQYF. The CDR3 DNA reads TGCAGTGCCCCTCCGGGACAGGGGACGTATACGCAGTATTTT.

This clonotype was seen a few times. The chain couples TRBV7-9 to TRBJ1-1; D is perhaps TRBD1 (5 bases). Germline V gene sequence: CDR1 SEHNR, CDR2 FQNEAQ (reference sequence). V lost 1 base and J 6 bases, leaving 15 bases between the germline ends. The CDR3 is made up of 15 amino acids. This CDR3 reads CASSLERGGSAEAFF. The CDR3 DNA sequence: TGTGCCAGCAGCTTAGAGAGGGGAGGGAGCGCTGAAGCTTTCTTT.

V and J are TRBV6-5 and TRBJ2-3; 12 bases map to TRBD2. Germline V lookup: CDR1 MNHEY, CDR2 SVGAGI. With 7 bases clipped from V and 4 bases from J, the junction kept 6 bases outside the gene matches. This CDR3 has 15 residues. The CDR3 nucleotides read TGTGCCAGCACGACTAGCGGGGGTTTCCCAGATACGCAGTATTTT. It specifies CASTTSGGFPDTQYF.

Ten or more counts support this clonotype. The chain links TRBV20-1 to TRBJ2-7; 11 positions match TRBD2. This CDR3 region has 13 residues. After removal of 6 bases from V and 3 bases from J, the junction contained 4 bases not matched to a gene. Germline CDR1 reads DFQATT; CDR2 reads SNEGSKA (reference sequence). DNA for the CDR3: TGCAGTGCCAGACTAGCGGGGCTCTACGAGCAGTACTTC. Protein product: CSARLAGLYEQYF.

The V and J genes are TRBV7-8 and TRBJ2-3; D is possibly TRBD1 (5 bases). The V and J ends lost 1 base and 1 base respectively, with 9 bases between them. CDR3 length: 15 residues. The germline CDR1 and CDR2 sequences are SGHVS and FQNEAQ. The CDR3 region has the DNA TGTGCCAGCAGCTTAGGCCTCAGGGGCACAGATACGCAGTATTTT. It translates to CASSLGLRGTDTQYF.

This clonotype was observed a few times. The gene calls are TRBV6-2 or TRBV6-3 and TRBJ2-1, with 7 positions matching TRBD1. The CDR3 is made up of 14 amino acids. With V trimmed by 7 bases and J by 2 bases, 5 bases remained unmatched. CDR1 and CDR2 (germline): MNHEY, SVGEGT. CDR3: CASTRQGTYNEQFF. CDR3 DNA: TGTGCCAGCACCAGACAGGGTACCTACAATGAGCAGTTCTTC.

The chain uses TRBV11-2 and TRBJ2-7, with a possible D match to TRBD2 (6 bases). This CDR3 has 13 residues. Trimming shortened V by 8 bases and J by 5 bases, and 16 bases separated the two germline ends. In germline, CDR1 is SGHAT, CDR2 FQNNGV. This chain's CDR3 is CASRRVGAHEQYF. The CDR3 DNA reads TGTGCCAGCCGGAGGGTTGGGGCCCACGAGCAGTACTTC.

V and J are TRBV30 and TRBJ2-3; D unresolved. CDR3 length equals 12 residues. From germline, CDR1 is GTSNPN and CDR2 SVGIG (reference sequence). Trimming stripped 2 bases from V and 4 bases from J, with 7 bases between. CDR3 bases: TGTGCCTGGAGTACCAGTTCAGATACGCAGTATTTT. It encodes CAWSTSSDTQYF.

The gene calls are TRBV25-1 and TRBJ2-6; D is unresolved. Trimming removed 5 bases from V and 3 bases from J, with 5 bases in between. This CDR3 contains 13 residues. From germline, CDR1 is MGHDK and CDR2 SYGVNS. The CDR3 is CASSRLGANVLTF. The CDR3 nucleotides read TGTGCCAGCAGTCGACTTGGGGCCAACGTCCTGACTTTC.

The CDR3, as DNA: TGTGCCAGCAGCTCCCTGGGGGCGTTAGGGACCCAGTACTTC. Translating gives CASSSLGALGTQYF. The chain is built from TRBV7-2 and TRBJ2-5; a possible D gene is TRBD1 (6 bases). This CDR3 has 14 amino acids. V was clipped by 4 bases and J by 7 bases, with 16 bases between them. In germline, CDR1 is SGHTA, CDR2 FQGNSA.

The chain employs TRBV6-1 and TRBJ2-1; perhaps TRBD2 as D (6 bases). The CDR3 sequence is 14 residues long. Trimming shortened V by 6 bases and J by 2 bases, and 11 bases separated the two germline ends. Germline-derived CDR1 and CDR2 are MNHNS and SASEGT. As DNA, the CDR3 is TGTGCCAGCAGATATAGCGGAACCTACAATGAGCAGTTCTTC. Amino acids: CASRYSGTYNEQFF.

The gene calls are TRBV15 and TRBJ2-1; D may be TRBD1 (6 bases). Trimming cost V 5 bases and J 2 bases, with 16 bases left between them. CDR3 size: 16 residues. Germline V lookup: CDR1 LNHNV, CDR2 YYDKDF (reference sequence). The CDR3 loop is CATSGTDGTPYNEQFF. In DNA, the CDR3 is TGTGCCACCAGCGGAACAGACGGGACACCCTACAATGAGCAGTTCTTC.

This clonotype was picked up one time. This sequence joins TRBV27 and TRBJ2-1, with 7 nucleotides matching TRBD1. The end of the DNA fits TRBJ2-7 better, so the J call may be wrong. Germline lookup yields CDR1 MNHEY and CDR2 SMNVEV (reference sequence). The CDR3 sequence is 14 residues long. The CDR3 region has the DNA TGTGCCAGCAGACTCCGACAGGGCTACAATGAGCAGTACTTC. This codes for CASRLRQGYNEQYF.

The chain links TRBV24-1 to TRBJ2-5; TRBD2 aligns across 8 bases. CDR1 is KGHDR, CDR2 SFDVKD, per germline. The V gene end was trimmed by 5 bases and the J gene end by 11 bases; junction bases not matched to a gene: 9. This CDR3 has 13 amino acids. In nucleotides, the CDR3 is TGTGCCACCAGTGGCGGGAGGAACAATGAGCAGTACTTC. Encoded protein: CATSGGRNNEQYF.

This chain connects TRBV3-1 to TRBJ2-7; D gene unclear. The CDR3 length is 14 residues. V was shortened by 4 bases and J by 4 bases, with 14 bases between the two germline ends. The germline V gene has CDR1 LGHDT and CDR2 YNNKEL (reference sequence). CDR3 sequence: CASSLGPAGYEQYF. The DNA for the CDR3 is TGTGCCAGCAGCCTTGGGCCCGCCGGATACGAGCAGTACTTC.

For the CDR3, the DNA is TGTGCCAGCAGTTTAGGTCCCCACGTCTATACGCAGTATTTT. Translating gives CASSLGPHVYTQYF. The chain uses TRBV12-3 or TRBV12-4 and TRBJ2-3; D not certain. V lost 1 base and J 7 bases, leaving 12 bases between the germline ends. The CDR3 totals 14 residues.

Regarding this clonotype: The junction departs from germline at one end; a sequencing error may be responsible. The chain has TRBV7-6 and TRBJ1-4; unclear D gene. Germline V gene sequence: CDR1 SGHVS, CDR2 FNYEAQ. The CDR3 runs to 14 residues. CDR3 amino acids: CASNLAPTNEKLFF. CDR3 coding DNA: TGTGCCAGCAACTTAGCTCCGACTAATGAAAAACTGTTTTTT.